This T cell receptor beta chain appears in the sequencing data of a study of T cell responses to AZD1222 COVID-19 vaccine. Overall study: Recipients boosted at about 4 weeks or about 12 weeks are pooled. Study-level findings and limits: The donor cohort was predominantly white British with a female majority, and clonal diversity may have been underestimated.

This table comes from immunoSEQ multiplex PCR, and its TCRdb copy is limited to in-frame clones, with some not included. The sample consists of some 120,000 clones, roughly 84% of them appearing once. Germline loops: CDR1 KGHDR, CDR2 SFDVKD. The CDR3 loop spans 13 amino acids. Trimming took 7 bases from V and 8 from J; bases not matched to a gene: 3. About this clone itself: The antigen remains undetermined.

The clonotype was recovered from an adult in good health. Sequenced material: peripheral blood, taken on day 0 of AZD1222 vaccination. The genes are TRBV24-1 and TRBJ1-4, with 10 bases matching TRBD1. The CDR3 protein is CATSDRGQEKLFF. CDR3 coding DNA: TGTGCCACCAGCGACAGGGGGCAAGAAAAACTGTTTTTT.